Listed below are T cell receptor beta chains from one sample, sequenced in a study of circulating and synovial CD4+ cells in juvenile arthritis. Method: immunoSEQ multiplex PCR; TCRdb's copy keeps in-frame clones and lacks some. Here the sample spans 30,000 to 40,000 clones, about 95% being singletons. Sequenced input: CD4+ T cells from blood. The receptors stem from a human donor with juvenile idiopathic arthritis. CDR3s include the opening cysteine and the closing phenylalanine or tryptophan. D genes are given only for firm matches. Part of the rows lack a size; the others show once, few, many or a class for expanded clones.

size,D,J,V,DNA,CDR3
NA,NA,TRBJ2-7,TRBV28,TGTGCCAGCAGTTTATGGGCAGGGTTGAGTTACTTC,CASSLWAGLSYF
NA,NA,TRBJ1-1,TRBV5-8,TGTGCCAGCAGCTTGCGCAGGGTCACTGAAGCTTTCTTT,CASSLRRVTEAFF
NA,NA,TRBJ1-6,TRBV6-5,TGTGCCAGCCGGAGGTCTAGCTCCTATAATTCCCCCCTCCACTTT,CASRRSSSYNSPLHF
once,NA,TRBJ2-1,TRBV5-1,TGCGCCAGCAGCTTGGTAGGGGGCTCCTACAATGAGCAGTTCTTC,CASSLVGGSYNEQFF
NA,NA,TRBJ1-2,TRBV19,TGTGCCAGTACGGTCACAGGGACCAACTATGGCTACACCTTC,CASTVTGTNYGYTF
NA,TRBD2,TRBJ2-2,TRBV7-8,TGTGCCAGCAGCTTAGTGGGGGGGAAGTCCGGCGGGGAGCTGTTTTTT,CASSLVGGKSGGELFF
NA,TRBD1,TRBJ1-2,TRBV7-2,TGTGCCAGCAGCTTCCCGACAGGGCACTATGGCTACACCTTC,CASSFPTGHYGYTF
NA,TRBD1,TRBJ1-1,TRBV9,TGTGCCAGCAGCGCCGACAGGGGAGAAGCTTTCTTT,CASSADRGEAFF
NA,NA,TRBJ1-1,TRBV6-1,TGTGCCAGCAGTCCGATGACAGTAACCCCCACTGAAGCTTTCTTT,CASSPMTVTPTEAFF
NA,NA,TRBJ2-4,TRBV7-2,TGTGCCAGCAGCTTAGTTCTAGCCAAAAACATTCAGTACTTC,CASSLVLAKNIQYF
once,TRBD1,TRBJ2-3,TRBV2,TGTGCCAGCAAGGGGACAGCTAACAGGGATACGCAGTATTTT,CASKGTANRDTQYF
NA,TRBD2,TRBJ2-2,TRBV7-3,TGTGCCAGCAGCCCAGGACTAGTCACCGGGGAGCTGTTTTTT,CASSPGLVTGELFF
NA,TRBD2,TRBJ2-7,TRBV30,TGTGCCTGGAGTGTACCCGGGACTAGCGGGACTCGCGAGCAGTACTTC,CAWSVPGTSGTREQYF
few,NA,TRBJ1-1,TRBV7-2,TGTGCCAGCAGCTTAGGGTTGAGCGGGGGACCTATGAACACTGAAGCTTTCTTT,CASSLGLSGGPMNTEAFF
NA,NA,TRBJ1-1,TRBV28,TGTGCCAGCAGCCCCGCAGGGGCTTGGACTGAAGCTTTCTTT,CASSPAGAWTEAFF
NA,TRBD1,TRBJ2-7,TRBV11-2,TGTGCCACCGGGACAGGAGCCTCCTACGAGCAGTACTTC,CATGTGASYEQYF
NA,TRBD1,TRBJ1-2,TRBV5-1,TGCGCCAGCAGCAGGGGGACAGTAGTTGGCGAAGGCTACACCTTC,CASSRGTVVGEGYTF